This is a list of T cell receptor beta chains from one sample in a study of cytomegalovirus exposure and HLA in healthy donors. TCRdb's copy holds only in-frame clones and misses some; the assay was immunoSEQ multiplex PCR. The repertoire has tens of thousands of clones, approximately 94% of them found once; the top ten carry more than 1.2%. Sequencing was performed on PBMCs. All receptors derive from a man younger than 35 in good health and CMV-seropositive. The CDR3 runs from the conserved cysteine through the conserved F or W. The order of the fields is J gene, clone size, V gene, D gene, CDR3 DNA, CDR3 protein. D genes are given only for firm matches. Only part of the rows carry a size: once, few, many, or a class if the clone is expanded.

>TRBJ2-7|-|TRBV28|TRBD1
TGTGCCAGCAGCCGGGACAGACCCTACGAGCAGTACTTC
CASSRDRPYEQYF
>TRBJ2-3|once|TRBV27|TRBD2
TGTGCCAGCAGCCTTAGCGGGAGAGGGTATGAAGATACGCAGTATTTT
CASSLSGRGYEDTQYF
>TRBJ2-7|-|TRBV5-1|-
TGCGCCAGCAGCTTCCGGGGGAGTTACTACGAGCAGTACTTC
CASSFRGSYYEQYF
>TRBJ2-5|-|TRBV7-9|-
TGTGCCAGCAGCTTAGGGCAGGGAAAAGAGACCCAGTACTTC
CASSLGQGKETQYF
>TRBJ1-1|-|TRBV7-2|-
TGTGCCAGCAGCTTTAAAGGTCGAGACCGGGTAGAGAACACTGAAGCTTTCTTT
CASSFKGRDRVENTEAFF
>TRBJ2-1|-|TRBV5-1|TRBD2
TGCGCCAGCAGCTTGGCTACTAGCGGGGCCTACAATGAGCAGTTCTTC
CASSLATSGAYNEQFF
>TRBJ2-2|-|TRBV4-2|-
TGTGCCAGCACCCGTAAGGCAGGGGACACCGGGGAGCTGTTTTTT
CASTRKAGDTGELFF
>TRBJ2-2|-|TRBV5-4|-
TGTGCCAGCAGCAAGTTACAGGGTCCGGACACCGGGGAGCTGTTTTTT
CASSKLQGPDTGELFF
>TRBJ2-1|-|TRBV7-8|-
TGTGCCAGCAGCTTGACCTCCGGGACTTCGAAGTTCTTC
CASSLTSGTSKFF
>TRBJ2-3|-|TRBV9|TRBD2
TGTGCCAGCAGCGTAGGGCGGGGGGGCAGCACAGATACGCAGTATTTT
CASSVGRGGSTDTQYF
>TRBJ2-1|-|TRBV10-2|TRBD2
TGCGCCAGCAGTGAGGCCCCTAGCGGGTACCACAATGAGCAGTTCTTC
CASSEAPSGYHNEQFF
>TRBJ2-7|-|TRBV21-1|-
TGTGCCAGCAGCAACCCCCCCATGACTAGCGGGAGAAGGGAGCAGTACTTC
CASSNPPMTSGRREQYF
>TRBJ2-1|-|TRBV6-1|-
TGTGCCAGCAGTGCCAGGGGTGGCTACAATGAGCAGTTCTTC
CASSARGGYNEQFF
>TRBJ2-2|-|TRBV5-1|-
TGCGCCAGCAGCTGGCGTGGCGGGGAGAACACCGGGGAGCTGTTTTTT
CASSWRGGENTGELFF
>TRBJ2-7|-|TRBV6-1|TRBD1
TGTGCCAGCCGGACAGGGGAGAACGAGCAGTACTTC
CASRTGENEQYF
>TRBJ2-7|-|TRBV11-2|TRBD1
TGTGCCAGCAGGACCGGACAGGGTTCCTACGAGCAGTACTTC
CASRTGQGSYEQYF
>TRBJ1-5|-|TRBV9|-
TGTGCCAGCAGCGTAGACGGGGGGCCCCAGCCCCAGCATTTT
CASSVDGGPQPQHF
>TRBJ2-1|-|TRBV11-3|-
TGTGCCAGCAGCTTCGGGTCCGGCCTCAATTACAATGAGCAGTTCTTC
CASSFGSGLNYNEQFF
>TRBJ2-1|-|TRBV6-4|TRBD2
TGTGCCAGCAGTGAACTAGCGGGAGGTCGCAATGAGCAGTTCTTC
CASSELAGGRNEQFF
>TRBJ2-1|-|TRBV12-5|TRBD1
TGTGCTAGTGGTCGCGGACAGGGGGCCATCTACAATGAGCAGTTCTTC
CASGRGQGAIYNEQFF
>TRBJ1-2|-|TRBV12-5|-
TGTGCTAGTGGTTTTCTAGGACGGGGGTACTATGGCTACACCTTC
CASGFLGRGYYGYTF
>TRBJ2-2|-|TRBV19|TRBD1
TGTGCCAGTAGCCGGACAGGGACCGGGGAGCTGTTTTTT
CASSRTGTGELFF
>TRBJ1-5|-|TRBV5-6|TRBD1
TGTGCCAGCAGCTTCGGAAGGGCAGGGGGGCAGGACAATCAGCCCCAGCATTTT
CASSFGRAGGQDNQPQHF
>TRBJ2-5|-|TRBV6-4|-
TGTGCCAGCAGTAATGAAAACCCTATGACGGGTGCGGAGACCCAGTACTTC
CASSNENPMTGAETQYF
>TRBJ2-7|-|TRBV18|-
TGTGCCAGCTCAGCAGGACAGGGAGGGATCGAGCAGTACTTC
CASSAGQGGIEQYF
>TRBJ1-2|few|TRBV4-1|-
TGCGCCAGCACCCAAGGCTACCGGGACACCACTAACTATGGCTACACCTTC
CASTQGYRDTTNYGYTF
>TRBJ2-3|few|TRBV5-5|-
TGTGCCAGCAGCTCCCGTGTTTGGGAGTCGGGCACAGATACGCAGTATTTT
CASSSRVWESGTDTQYF